This paragraph reports one TCR beta chain. The data derive from a study of monozygotic twins with inflammatory bowel disease. The CDR3 extends over 14 amino acids. Germline values: CDR1 DFQATT, CDR2 SNEGSKA (reference sequence). In preparing each TCR library, roughly 4,000 ng of total RNA was used. Amplification of TCRalpha and TCRbeta cDNA involved two nested PCRs that ran for roughly 15 and 9 cycles. For each CDR3 protein, TCRdb gives one entry from its re-call of the 5' RACE reads, without DNA. In all, the sample yields a few hundred thousand distinct CDR3 sequences. This clonotype was obtained from a human donor with ulcerative colitis or Crohn's disease, or a healthy co-twin of an affected twin (not recorded which). This rearrangement joins TRBV20-1 to TRBJ1-2; the TCRdb D gene call, TRBD1, has no DNA to confirm it. Sequencing was carried out using blood. The CDR3 here is CSARGYDRPYGYTF.